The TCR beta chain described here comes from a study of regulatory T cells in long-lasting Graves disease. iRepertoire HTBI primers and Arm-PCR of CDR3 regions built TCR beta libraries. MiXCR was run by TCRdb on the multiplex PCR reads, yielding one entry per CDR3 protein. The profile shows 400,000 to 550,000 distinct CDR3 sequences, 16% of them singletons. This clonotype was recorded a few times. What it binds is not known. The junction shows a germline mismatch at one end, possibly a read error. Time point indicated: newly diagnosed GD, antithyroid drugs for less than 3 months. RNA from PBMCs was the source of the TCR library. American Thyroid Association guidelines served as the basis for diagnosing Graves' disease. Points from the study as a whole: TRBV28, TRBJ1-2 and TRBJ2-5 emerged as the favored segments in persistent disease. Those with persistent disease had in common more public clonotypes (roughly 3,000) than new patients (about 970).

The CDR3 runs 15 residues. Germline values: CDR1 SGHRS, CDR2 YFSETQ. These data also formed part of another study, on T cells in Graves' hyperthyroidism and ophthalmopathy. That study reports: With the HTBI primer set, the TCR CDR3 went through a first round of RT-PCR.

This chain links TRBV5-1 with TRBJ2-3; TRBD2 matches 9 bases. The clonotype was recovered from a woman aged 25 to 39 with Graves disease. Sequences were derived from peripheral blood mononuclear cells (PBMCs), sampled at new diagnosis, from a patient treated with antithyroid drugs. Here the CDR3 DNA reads TGCGCCGGCAGCTTTACTGCGGGAGGGCCGGATACGCAGTATTTT. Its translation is CAGSFTAGGPDTQYF.